These 15 T cell receptor beta chains share one sample of origin, sequenced in a study of T cell changes during pregnancy in multiple sclerosis. Sequencing was performed with immunoSEQ multiplex PCR; in TCRdb, only in-frame clones are kept and a portion is missing. The data contain 70,000 to 90,000 clones, around 93% of them seen just once; the ten biggest clones take up around 0.75%. The material was peripheral blood, obtained in the second trimester of pregnancy. Source of these receptors: a female donor in good health, enrolled as a control in a pregnancy study.

The V call is TRBV30, the J call TRBJ1-1, with 8 bases identical to TRBD1. This CDR3 has 12 residues. J was trimmed by 6 bases and V by 7 bases; bases with no gene match: 7. The V gene's germline CDR1 is GTSNPN and CDR2 SVGIG (reference sequence). Here the CDR3 reads CASNSGGSEAFF. CDR3 nucleotide sequence: TGTGCCTCAAACTCAGGGGGCTCTGAAGCTTTCTTT. Variable domain in full (rest from reference TRBV30 and TRBJ1-1): SQTIHQWPATLVQPVGSPLSLECTVEGTSNPNLYWYRQAAGRGLQLLFYSVGIGQISSEVPQNLSASRPQDRQFILSSKKLLLSDSGFYLCASNSGGSEAFFGQGTRLTVV.

This chain connects TRBV30 to TRBJ1-4, with TRBD1 as a possible D gene (5 bases). CDR1 is GTSNPN, CDR2 SVGIG, per germline (reference sequence). Trimming stripped 8 bases from V and 5 bases from J, with 15 bases between. The CDR3 loop spans 13 amino acids. This CDR3 reads CAREGSGNEKLFF. The CDR3 DNA reads as TGTGCCCGGGAGGGGTCTGGGAATGAAAAACTGTTTTTT.

The chain links TRBV10-3 to TRBJ2-1, with TRBD2 as a possible D gene (6 bases). Deletions cut 4 bases from V and 6 bases from J, with 7 bases between. Germline V gene sequence: CDR1 ENHRY, CDR2 SYGVKD. This CDR3 comprises 12 residues. CDR3 residues: CAISGTTNEQFF. In DNA form, the CDR3 reads TGTGCCATCAGTGGGACTACCAATGAGCAGTTCTTC.

This clone was picked up one time. The chain joins TRBV5-6 to TRBJ1-1; a weak D match, TRBD1 (6 bases). Deletions cut 3 bases from V and 7 bases from J, with 10 bases between. The CDR3 extends over 12 amino acids. Germline values: CDR1 SGHDT, CDR2 YYEEEE. The CDR3 sequence: CASSSQGSEAFF. The CDR3 coding sequence is TGTGCCAGCAGCTCACAGGGAAGTGAAGCTTTCTTT.

The CDR3 nucleotides read TGTGCCAGCAGCTTAACAGGGTTGAACACTGAAGCTTTCTTT. Translation: CASSLTGLNTEAFF. The V gene is TRBV7-2, the J gene TRBJ1-1; the D gene is possibly TRBD1 (6 bases). The V end was cut by 2 bases, the J end by 0 bases, with 7 bases between. Per germline, CDR1 SGHTA and CDR2 FQGNSA. The CDR3 consists of 14 residues.

This clone was recorded a few times. The chain links TRBV30 to TRBJ1-1; no firm D call. The length of the CDR3 is 14 residues. Looked up from germline, CDR1 is GTSNPN and CDR2 is SVGIG (reference sequence). Trimming cost V 2 bases and J 3 bases, with 13 bases left between them. The CDR3 nucleotides are TGTGCCTGGAGTCTACCCCACCGGGACACTGAAGCTTTCTTT. Translated: CAWSLPHRDTEAFF.

CDR3 loop: CASSLALDREGEKLFF. CDR3 nucleotides: TGTGCCAGCAGCCTGGCTTTGGACAGGGAAGGAGAAAAACTGTTTTTT. This sequence joins TRBV5-8 and TRBJ1-4, with 8 bases that match TRBD1. CDR1 and CDR2 from the germline V gene are SGHTS and YDEGEE. The junction had 13 bases not matched to a gene; V was cut back by 4 bases and J by 8 bases. The CDR3 contains 16 residues.

This sequence joins TRBV18 and TRBJ2-5, with a weak D call TRBD2 (5 bases). CDR1 KGHSH and CDR2 LQKENI come from the germline V gene. V lost 3 bases to trimming and J lost 4 bases, with 12 bases between them. The length of the CDR3 is 14 residues. In DNA, the CDR3 is TGTGCCAGCTCACCCCTCGGGGTCGGAGAGACCCAGTACTTC. This translates into CASSPLGVGETQYF.

The chain links TRBV7-2 to TRBJ1-5; D may be TRBD1 (6 bases). The germline gives CDR1 SGHTA, CDR2 FQGNSA. The V end lost 1 base, the J end lost 7 bases, and 20 bases lay between the germline ends. The CDR3 covers 17 residues. The CDR3 here is CASSLDLGQGYVQPQHF. The DNA for the CDR3 is TGTGCCAGCAGCTTAGATTTGGGGCAGGGGTACGTCCAGCCCCAGCATTTT.

CDR3 amino acids: CASRLDRGRVTEAFF. CDR3 nucleotide sequence: TGTGCCAGCAGGCTGGACAGGGGGCGCGTCACTGAAGCTTTCTTT. The chain couples TRBV6-1 to TRBJ1-1, with 11 nucleotides matching TRBD1. Germline V gives CDR1 MNHNS, CDR2 SASEGT. V gave up 6 bases and J gave up 4 bases; unmatched junction bases: 7. CDR3 length equals 15 residues.

This rearrangement joins TRBV4-2 to TRBJ1-5; perhaps TRBD1 as D (6 bases). Germline CDR1 is LGHNA and CDR2 is YNFKEQ. V dropped 1 base and J dropped 7 bases, with 8 bases sitting between them. The CDR3 is made up of 13 amino acids. The CDR3: CASSQAGAQPQHF. The CDR3, as DNA: TGTGCCAGCAGCCAAGCAGGGGCCCAGCCCCAGCATTTT.

The chain uses TRBV19 and TRBJ1-1, with D uncertain. The CDR3 extends over 13 amino acids. Trimming took off 7 bases at V and 0 bases at J, with 9 bases between the two ends. Germline CDR1 reads LNHDA; CDR2 reads SQIVND (reference sequence). The CDR3 nucleotides are TGTGCCAGTAAGCCAGGTCTGAACACTGAAGCTTTCTTT. Translated: CASKPGLNTEAFF.

V usage is TRBV4-3 and J usage is TRBJ1-2, with D maybe TRBD1 (6 bases). V was shortened by 3 bases and J by 3 bases, with 14 bases between the two germline ends. The CDR3 runs 15 residues. Germline-derived CDR1 and CDR2 are LGHNA and YSLEER. The CDR3 region has the DNA TGCGCCAGCAGCCAGGAAGGGGGGGTCTACTATGGCTACACCTTC. Protein: CASSQEGGVYYGYTF.

The rearrangement joins TRBV7-2 to TRBJ1-1; D perhaps matches TRBD1 (6 bases). Germline V gives CDR1 SGHTA, CDR2 FQGNSA. V lost 1 base, J lost 10 bases, and 10 bases lay in between. CDR3 length equals 12 residues. As DNA, the CDR3 is TGTGCCAGCAGCTTAGACAGGGTACGAGCTTTCTTT. As protein: CASSLDRVRAFF.

This rearrangement joins TRBV7-9 to TRBJ1-2, with 8 bases lining up with TRBD1. This CDR3 spans 15 amino acids. Germline V gives CDR1 SEHNR, CDR2 FQNEAQ (reference sequence). V lost 4 bases to trimming and J lost 3 bases; unmatched junction nucleotides: 7. For the CDR3, the DNA is TGTGCCAGCAGCTCGTTCGGACAGGGTGACTATGGCTACACCTTC. This encodes CASSSFGQGDYGYTF.